This T cell receptor (beta chain) appears in the sequencing data of a study of radiation and T cells in renal cell carcinoma. Turning to the study itself: Nephrectomy followed 15 Gy stereotactic body radiation by 4 weeks.

Study findings and constraints: Baseline intratumoral clonotype presence is unknown without pretreatment biopsies.

The CDR3 spans 15 residues. Germline CDR1 and CDR2: MNHNY and SVGAGI (reference sequence). Trimming at V came to 6 bases and at J to 6 bases, leaving 11 bases not matched to a gene. Time point indicated: baseline pretreatment blood. Specified treatment: 15 Gy SBRT to primary tumor, nephrectomy 4 weeks later. This clone was recorded only once. The target antigen is unknown. Sequenced by immunoSEQ multiplex PCR; TCRdb stores in-frame clones only, minus some. The table has 45,000 to 65,000 clones, over 70% seen once. V is TRBV6-6 and J is TRBJ1-2; TRBD1 matches at 9 bases. The origin of this receptor is a man aged 55 to 70 with renal cell carcinoma. This material consisted of blood, taken from a patient whose treatment included radiotherapy and nephrectomy. The CDR3 sequence is CASRVGTGIIDGYTF. CDR3 sequence (DNA): TGTGCCAGCAGAGTAGGGACAGGGATTATAGATGGCTACACCTTC.